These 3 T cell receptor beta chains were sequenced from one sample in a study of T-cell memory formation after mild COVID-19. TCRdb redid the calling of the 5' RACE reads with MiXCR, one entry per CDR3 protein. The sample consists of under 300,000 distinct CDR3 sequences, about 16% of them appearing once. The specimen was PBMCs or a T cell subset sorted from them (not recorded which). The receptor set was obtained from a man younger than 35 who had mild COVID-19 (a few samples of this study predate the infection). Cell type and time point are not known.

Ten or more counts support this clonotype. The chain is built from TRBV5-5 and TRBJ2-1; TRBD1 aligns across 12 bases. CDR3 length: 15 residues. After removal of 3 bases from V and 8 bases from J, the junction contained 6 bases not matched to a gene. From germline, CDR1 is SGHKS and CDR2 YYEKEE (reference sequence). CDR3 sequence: CASSSPGQGAYEQFF. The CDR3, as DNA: TGTGCCAGCAGCTCGCCGGGACAGGGGGCATATGAGCAGTTCTTC.

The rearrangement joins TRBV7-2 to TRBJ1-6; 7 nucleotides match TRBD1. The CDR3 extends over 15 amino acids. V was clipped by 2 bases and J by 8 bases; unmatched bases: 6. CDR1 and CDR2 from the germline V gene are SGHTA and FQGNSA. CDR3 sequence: CASSLLRQGDSPLHF. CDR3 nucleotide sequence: TGTGCCAGCAGCTTACTAAGACAGGGCGATTCACCCCTCCACTTT. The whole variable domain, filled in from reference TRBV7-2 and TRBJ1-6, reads GAGVSQSPSNKVTEKGKDVELRCDPISGHTALYWYRQSLGQGLEFLIYFQGNSAPDKSGLPSDRFSAERTGGSVSTLTIQRTQQEDSAVYLCASSLLRQGDSPLHFGNGTRLTVT.

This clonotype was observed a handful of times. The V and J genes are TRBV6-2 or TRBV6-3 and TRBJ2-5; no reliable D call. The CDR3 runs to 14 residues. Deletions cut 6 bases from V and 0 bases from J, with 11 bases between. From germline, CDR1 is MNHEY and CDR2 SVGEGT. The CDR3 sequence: CASRGIRDQETQYF. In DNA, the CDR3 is TGTGCCAGCAGAGGTATCCGGGACCAAGAGACCCAGTACTTC.